This is a list of T cell receptor beta chains from one sample in a study of human T cells and chemical hapten exposure. One entry per CDR3 protein results from TCRdb running MiXCR on the RACE reads. In the table there are about 400,000 distinct CDR3 sequences, around 6% of which are singletons. Material: whole blood, obtained in connection with sensitization to the hapten diphenylcyclopropenone (DPC). The receptors stem from a woman aged 18-29 years with alopecia areata. Some clones in this sample may be carry-over from other donors' samples. Both conserved end residues are part of each CDR3. D genes are given only for firm matches. Expanded clones get a size class; other rows say once, few or many, or leave the size out.

j_call,d_call,v_call,clone_size,cdr3_nt,cdr3_aa
TRBJ1-1,NA,TRBV7-8,NA,TGTGCCAGCACCGTAGGGGAGGGCATAGGCACTGAAGCTTTCTTT,CASTVGEGIGTEAFF
TRBJ1-1,NA,TRBV12-3/TRBV12-4,many,TGTGCCAGCAGTTTCCTTTTGGGGGGGTCCACTGAAGCTTTCTTT,CASSFLLGGSTEAFF
TRBJ1-1,TRBD1,TRBV10-3,NA,TGTGCCATCAGTGAGTCGACAGGGAAATTTGAAGCTTTCTTT,CAISESTGKFEAFF
TRBJ2-1,TRBD2,TRBV7-2,many,TGTGCCAGCCAGGGACTAGCGGGTCTCGATCAGTTCTTC,CASQGLAGLDQFF
TRBJ2-4,NA,TRBV15,NA,TGTGCCACCAGCGCCCGCTCCGGACAGAACATTCAGTACTTC,CATSARSGQNIQYF
TRBJ1-3,NA,TRBV4-3,many,TGCGCCAGCAGCCAGGATAACAGGTCTCGGTACACCATATATTTT,CASSQDNRSRYTIYF
TRBJ2-1,TRBD2,TRBV10-3,many,TGTGCCATCAGTGAGTCGGCGGCTAGCGGGGATCGGAATGAGCAGTTCTTC,CAISESAASGDRNEQFF
TRBJ2-5,TRBD2,TRBV20-1,few,TGCAGTGCTAGAAAAATTCGGGGGGTCCAAGAGACCCAGTACTTC,CSARKIRGVQETQYF
TRBJ2-7,NA,TRBV27,many,TGTGCCAGCAGTCCCCGGACGAACCACGAGCAGTACTTC,CASSPRTNHEQYF
TRBJ1-6,NA,TRBV18,many,TGTGCCAGCTCACCACGGACGGAGGATTCACCCCTCCACTTT,CASSPRTEDSPLHF
TRBJ2-5,TRBD1,TRBV11-2,NA,TGTGCCAGCAGCTCTACAGGGGACCCAGGGGTGGAGACCCAGTACTTC,CASSSTGDPGVETQYF
TRBJ2-2,TRBD1,TRBV9,NA,TGTGCCAGCAGCCAGGGACAGGGGTTTACCGGGGAGCTGTTTTTT,CASSQGQGFTGELFF
TRBJ2-7,NA,TRBV12-3/TRBV12-4,few,TGTGCCAGCGGACAACAGGGATTGGGTTCCTACGAGCAGTACTTC,CASGQQGLGSYEQYF